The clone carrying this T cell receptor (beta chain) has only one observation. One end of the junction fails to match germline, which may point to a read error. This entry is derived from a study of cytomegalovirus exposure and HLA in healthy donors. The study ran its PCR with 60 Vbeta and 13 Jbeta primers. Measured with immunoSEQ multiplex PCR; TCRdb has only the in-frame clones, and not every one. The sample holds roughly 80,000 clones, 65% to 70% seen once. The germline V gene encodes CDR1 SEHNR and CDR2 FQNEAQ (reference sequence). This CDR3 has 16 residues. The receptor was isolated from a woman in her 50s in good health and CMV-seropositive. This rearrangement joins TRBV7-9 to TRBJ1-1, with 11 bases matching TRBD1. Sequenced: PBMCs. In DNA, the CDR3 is TGTTCCAGCAGGACAGGGGGCGCGGTTATATCCCCTGAAGCTTTCTTT. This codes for CSSRTGGAVISPEAFF.